This TCR beta chain derives from a study of blood T cells in healthy people across ages. A sample-barcoded 5' primer and a J-beta primer mix were used in a second PCR of about 6 to 11 cycles. TCRdb independently ran MiXCR on the 5' RACE reads; one entry per CDR3 protein. The sample contains approximately 1,000,000 distinct CDR3 sequences, 40% to 50% of which appear only once. The study isolated at least 7 million PBMCs from each sample. Findings of the study overall: There was no known CMV status for donors, so expanded clonotype changes were possibly confounded.

Comments on this clonotype: The antigen is not known.

The V gene end was trimmed by 0 bases and the J gene end by 4 bases; junction bases not matched to a gene: 6. Germline assignment: CDR1 DFQATT and CDR2 SNEGSKA (reference sequence). The CDR3 covers 15 residues. Sequenced material: blood. The chain has TRBV20-1 and TRBJ1-5; 7 positions agree with TRBD1. The receptor comes from a woman in her fifties or sixties in good health. The CDR3 region is CSARDSPGGNQPQHF. The CDR3, as DNA: TGCAGTGCTAGAGATTCTCCAGGGGGGAATCAGCCCCAGCATTTT.